The T cell receptor (beta chain) described here comes from a study of molecular identifiers for immune sequencing clone quantification. The sample holds many counts of this clonotype. TCRdb passed the PCR reads through MiXCR, listing each CDR3 protein once. The table records about 640,000 distinct CDR3 sequences, 20% of them present only once. The specimen sequenced was naive CD8+ T cells from blood, with Jurkat cell RNA spiked in. The subset: FACS-sorted CD8+CD4-CCR7+CD45RA+ naive T cells. The clonotype comes from a human donor in good health. Some libraries in this study had Jurkat cell RNA spiked in.

The CDR3 DNA is TGTGCCAGCAGCCCGGGACCGTTCTTTCCCCCTGAGCAGTTCTTC. This encodes CASSPGPFFPPEQFF. The chain is built from TRBV7-2 and TRBJ2-1; TRBD1 or TRBD2 may be the D gene (5 bases each). The CDR3 has 15 residues. The V end lost 5 bases, the J end lost 9 bases, and 20 bases lay between the germline ends. Germline V gene sequence: CDR1 SGHTA, CDR2 FQGNSA.